This T cell receptor beta chain was documented in a study of regulatory T cells in long-lasting Graves disease. Findings and limits, study-wide: Compared with new cases, persistent Graves' patients showed reduced TCR diversity. Favored usage of TRBV28, TRBJ1-2 and TRBJ2-5 was recorded in persistent disease.

V was clipped by 3 bases and J by 10 bases, with 19 bases between them. CDR1 MNHNS and CDR2 SASEGT come from the germline V gene. The CDR3 is 16 amino acids. Time point denoted: persistent/refractory GD, antithyroid drugs over 5 years with positive TRAb. Extracted RNA from PBMCs served as the source of the TCR library. Recruitment took place at an endocrinology department in Xi'an, China. Investigators prepared the TCR beta libraries by applying iRepertoire HTBI primers and Arm-PCR of CDR3 regions. The authors' processing: The study identified about 60 TRBV and about 13 TRBJ segments across samples. TCRdb called the multiplex PCR reads again in MiXCR, with one record for every CDR3 protein. The V and J calls and clone size come from TCRdb's table, not from the authors' own analysis. The table records approximately 290,000 distinct CDR3 sequences, around 23% of them present only once. A remark on this clonotype: Its antigen is still unknown.

Source: peripheral blood mononuclear cells (PBMCs), taken when the disease was refractory, from a patient treated with antithyroid drugs. The chain is built from TRBV6-1 and TRBJ1-6; D is possibly TRBD1 (6 bases). This clonotype was obtained from a female donor with Graves disease. Written as DNA, the CDR3 is TGTGCCAGCAGTGACCCCACGACAGGAATGAAATCACCCCTCCACTTT. Translation: CASSDPTTGMKSPLHF.